This T cell receptor (beta chain) was recorded in a study of blood T cell repertoires in COVID-19. Clones were sequenced by immunoSEQ multiplex PCR, and TCRdb holds only the in-frame ones, with some missing. The sample yields about 480,000 clones, roughly 89% seen once. This TCR was sampled from a man younger than 35 with COVID-19, enrolled during active disease. Sequenced input: peripheral blood.

The chain's CDR3 is CASSENRGTAVNYGYTF. CDR3 coding DNA: TGTGCCAGCAGTGAAAATCGCGGGACAGCAGTTAACTATGGCTACACCTTC. J is TRBJ1-2 and V is TRBV2; TRBD1 matches 7 bases. The CDR3 has 17 amino acids. CDR1 SNHLY and CDR2 FYNNEI come from the germline V gene. Unmatched junction bases numbered 10, after V lost 2 bases and J lost 1 base.